This T cell receptor beta chain derives from a study of CD8+CD57+ T cells in acquired aplastic anemia. General study points: Patients had twenty-nine CD8+ CDR3 sequences in common with controls (the shared set).

The germline gives CDR1 LGHNA, CDR2 YSLEER. V was shortened by 0 bases and J by 0 bases, with 12 bases between the two germline ends. CDR3 length: 16 residues. Genomic DNA constituted the template upon which TCR beta VDJ and CDR3 profiling was performed. Each CDR3 protein is one row after TCRdb ran MiXCR on the reads. Among under 250,000 distinct CDR3 sequences listed, 47% were seen once. This clonotype was picked up many times. The antigen remains unidentified. In patients chosen for sequencing, flow cytometry had shown CD8+CD57+ cell expansion. The chain recombines TRBV4-3 with TRBJ2-7; TRBD1 might be the D (5 bases). The sample taken for sequencing was sorted CD4+, CD8+, or CD8+CD57+ T cells (not recorded which) from PBMCs. The sequence derives from a human donor with aplastic anemia. CDR3 in amino acids: CASSQDLTGPSYEQYF. CDR3 nucleotide sequence: TGCGCCAGCAGCCAAGATTTAACAGGTCCCTCCTACGAGCAGTACTTC.